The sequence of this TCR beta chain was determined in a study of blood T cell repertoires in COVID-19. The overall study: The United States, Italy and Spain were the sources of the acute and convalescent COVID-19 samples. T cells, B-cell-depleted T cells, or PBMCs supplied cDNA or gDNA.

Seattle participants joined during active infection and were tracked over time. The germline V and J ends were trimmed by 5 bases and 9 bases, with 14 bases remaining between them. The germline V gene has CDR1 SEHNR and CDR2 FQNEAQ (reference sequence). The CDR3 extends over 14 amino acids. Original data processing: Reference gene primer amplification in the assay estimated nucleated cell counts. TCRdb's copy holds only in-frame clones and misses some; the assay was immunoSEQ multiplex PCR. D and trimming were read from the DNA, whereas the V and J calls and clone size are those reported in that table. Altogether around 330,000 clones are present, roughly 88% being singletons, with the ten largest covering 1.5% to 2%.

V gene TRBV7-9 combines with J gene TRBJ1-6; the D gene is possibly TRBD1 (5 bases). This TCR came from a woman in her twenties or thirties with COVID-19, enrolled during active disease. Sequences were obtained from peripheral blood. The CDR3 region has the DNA TGTGCCAGCAGCGCAAGACGCGGGGGTTCACCCCTCCACTTT. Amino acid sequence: CASSARRGGSPLHF.